A selection of T cell receptor beta chains follows, all from one sample in a study of T cells in Graves' hyperthyroidism and ophthalmopathy. TCRdb itself ran the multiplex PCR reads through MiXCR, one entry per CDR3 protein. Here the sample spans about 380,000 distinct CDR3 sequences, roughly 14% being singletons. Material for sequencing was blood. The receptors were sampled from a woman in her sixties or seventies with Graves' hyperthyroidism. Each CDR3 is given with its conserved first and last residue. The order of the fields is V gene, J gene, clone size, D gene, CDR3 protein, CDR3 DNA. The D gene is left open where the match is weak. A clone size is listed for some rows: how often the clone was seen (once, few, many), or a class if it is expanded.

V gene: TRBV18
J gene: TRBJ2-7
clone size: many
D gene: -
CDR3 protein: CASSPLPGRSNEQYF
CDR3 DNA: TGTGCCAGCTCACCGTTACCGGGGCGCAGCAACGAGCAGTACTTC

V gene: TRBV28
J gene: TRBJ2-2
clone size: many
D gene: TRBD1
CDR3 protein: CASSLPDRTYTGELFF
CDR3 DNA: TGTGCCAGCAGTCTCCCGGACAGGACCTACACCGGGGAGCTGTTTTTT

V gene: TRBV10-3
J gene: TRBJ1-1
clone size: many
D gene: -
CDR3 protein: CAINSGTPNTEAFF
CDR3 DNA: TGTGCCATCAATTCCGGGACACCGAACACTGAAGCTTTCTTT

V gene: TRBV30
J gene: TRBJ2-1
clone size: many
D gene: -
CDR3 protein: CAWRIHEDEQFF
CDR3 DNA: TGTGCCTGGAGGATTCACGAGGATGAGCAGTTCTTC

V gene: TRBV7-8
J gene: TRBJ1-5
clone size: many
D gene: -
CDR3 protein: CASSLAPRVTIFGQHF
CDR3 DNA: TGTGCCAGCAGCTTAGCGCCAAGGGTAACCATATTTGGCCAGCATTTT

V gene: TRBV25-1
J gene: TRBJ2-2
clone size: -
D gene: TRBD1
CDR3 protein: CASSGDRVGNTGELFF
CDR3 DNA: TGTGCCAGCAGTGGGGACAGGGTGGGTAACACCGGGGAGCTGTTTTTT

V gene: TRBV28
J gene: TRBJ2-7
clone size: many
D gene: TRBD2
CDR3 protein: CASSRVAGGYFSSYEQYF
CDR3 DNA: TGTGCCAGCAGTCGGGTTGCGGGAGGGTACTTTAGCTCCTACGAGCAGTACTTC

V gene: TRBV11-2
J gene: TRBJ1-2
clone size: many
D gene: TRBD1
CDR3 protein: CASSSFQDRGHGYTF
CDR3 DNA: TGTGCCAGCAGCTCATTTCAGGACAGGGGTCATGGCTACACCTTC

V gene: TRBV19
J gene: TRBJ1-6
clone size: few
D gene: -
CDR3 protein: CASTTLSQYYNSPLHF
CDR3 DNA: TGTGCCAGTACCACCCTGAGCCAGTACTATAATTCACCCCTCCACTTT

V gene: TRBV6-1
J gene: TRBJ1-2
clone size: few
D gene: -
CDR3 protein: CATNTQGTNYGYTF
CDR3 DNA: TGTGCCACCAACACCCAGGGAACTAACTATGGCTACACCTTC

V gene: TRBV27
J gene: TRBJ2-4
clone size: many
D gene: -
CDR3 protein: CASSLRGTAKNIQYF
CDR3 DNA: TGTGCCAGCAGTTTAAGGGGCACAGCCAAAAACATTCAGTACTTC

V gene: TRBV6-1
J gene: TRBJ2-2
clone size: few
D gene: -
CDR3 protein: CASSFSGGTGELFF
CDR3 DNA: TGTGCCAGCAGTTTTTCTGGCGGCACCGGGGAGCTGTTTTTT

V gene: TRBV11-2
J gene: TRBJ2-7
clone size: -
D gene: TRBD2
CDR3 protein: CASSRNRGTSAAYEQYF
CDR3 DNA: TGTGCCAGCAGCCGCAACCGCGGGACTAGCGCGGCCTACGAGCAGTACTTC

V gene: TRBV6-1
J gene: TRBJ1-1
clone size: -
D gene: -
CDR3 protein: CASSDAGAEAFF
CDR3 DNA: TGTGCCAGCAGTGATGCGGGAGCTGAAGCTTTCTTT

V gene: TRBV12-3/TRBV12-4
J gene: TRBJ2-3
clone size: -
D gene: -
CDR3 protein: CASSLIAGTTDTQYF
CDR3 DNA: TGTGCCAGCAGTTTAATCGCGGGGACCACAGATACGCAGTATTTT

V gene: TRBV5-4
J gene: TRBJ1-1
clone size: -
D gene: -
CDR3 protein: CASNSPGQRAFF
CDR3 DNA: TGTGCCAGCAACTCCCCGGGACAAAGAGCTTTCTTT

V gene: TRBV11-2
J gene: TRBJ1-6
clone size: many
D gene: TRBD1
CDR3 protein: CASSWTGRDSPLHF
CDR3 DNA: TGTGCCAGCAGCTGGACAGGCCGGGATTCACCCCTCCACTTT

V gene: TRBV11-2
J gene: TRBJ1-4
clone size: many
D gene: -
CDR3 protein: CASSLGMTNEKLFF
CDR3 DNA: TGTGCCAGCAGCCTCGGGATGACTAATGAAAAACTGTTTTTT

V gene: TRBV11-3
J gene: TRBJ2-3
clone size: many
D gene: -
CDR3 protein: CASSPRSGSTDTQYF
CDR3 DNA: TGTGCCAGCAGCCCACGGAGCGGGAGCACAGATACGCAGTATTTT

V gene: TRBV10-3
J gene: TRBJ2-3
clone size: many
D gene: TRBD1
CDR3 protein: CAISPGQGARVDTQYF
CDR3 DNA: TGTGCCATCAGTCCGGGACAGGGGGCAAGGGTAGATACGCAGTATTTT

V gene: TRBV25-1
J gene: TRBJ2-7
clone size: once
D gene: TRBD1
CDR3 protein: CASGQGREQHF
CDR3 DNA: TGTGCCAGCGGACAGGGACGGGAGCAGCACTTC

V gene: TRBV27
J gene: TRBJ2-1
clone size: many
D gene: TRBD2
CDR3 protein: CARDTLGLAVLSSYNEQFF
CDR3 DNA: TGTGCCAGAGATACGTTAGGACTAGCGGTCTTAAGCTCCTACAATGAGCAGTTCTTC

V gene: TRBV15
J gene: TRBJ1-4
clone size: -
D gene: TRBD1
CDR3 protein: CATSRADLGQGANEKLFF
CDR3 DNA: TGTGCCACCAGCAGAGCCGACTTGGGACAGGGGGCTAATGAAAAACTGTTTTTT

V gene: TRBV7-3
J gene: TRBJ1-1
clone size: many
D gene: -
CDR3 protein: CASSLSTRTEAFF
CDR3 DNA: TGTGCCAGCAGCTTGTCTACACGCACTGAAGCTTTCTTT

V gene: TRBV12-3/TRBV12-4
J gene: TRBJ1-1
clone size: many
D gene: -
CDR3 protein: CASRWTPESTEAFF
CDR3 DNA: TGTGCCAGCAGGTGGACCCCTGAGAGCACTGAAGCTTTCTTT

V gene: TRBV4-1
J gene: TRBJ1-3
clone size: -
D gene: TRBD1
CDR3 protein: CASSQEASQGASSTIYF
CDR3 DNA: TGCGCCAGCAGCCAAGAGGCGTCACAGGGGGCTAGTAGCACCATATATTTT

V gene: TRBV19
J gene: TRBJ2-7
clone size: -
D gene: -
CDR3 protein: CASSSEVGQSYEQYF
CDR3 DNA: TGTGCCAGTAGTTCCGAAGTCGGACAGTCCTACGAGCAGTACTTC

V gene: TRBV10-3
J gene: TRBJ1-4
clone size: -
D gene: -
CDR3 protein: CAIGTGDLNEKLFF
CDR3 DNA: TGTGCCATAGGGACGGGAGATCTTAATGAAAAACTGTTTTTT

V gene: TRBV24-1
J gene: TRBJ2-1
clone size: few
D gene: TRBD2
CDR3 protein: CATSAVGLRSGSWGEQFF
CDR3 DNA: TGTGCCACCAGCGCTGTGGGGCTTCGGAGCGGGAGTTGGGGTGAGCAGTTCTTC

V gene: TRBV18
J gene: TRBJ2-7
clone size: few
D gene: TRBD2
CDR3 protein: CASSRVTSGSVIMDEQYF
CDR3 DNA: TGTGCCAGCTCAAGGGTTACTAGCGGGAGTGTTATTATGGACGAGCAGTACTTC

V gene: TRBV7-9
J gene: TRBJ2-1
clone size: many
D gene: -
CDR3 protein: CASQGQSYNEQFF
CDR3 DNA: TGTGCCAGCCAAGGACAGAGCTACAATGAGCAGTTCTTC

V gene: TRBV28
J gene: TRBJ2-7
clone size: -
D gene: TRBD2
CDR3 protein: CASSILAGTYEQYF
CDR3 DNA: TGTGCCAGCAGTATACTAGCGGGAACCTACGAGCAGTACTTC

V gene: TRBV12-3/TRBV12-4
J gene: TRBJ2-7
clone size: many
D gene: TRBD2
CDR3 protein: CASRRTSGIDEQYF
CDR3 DNA: TGTGCCAGCAGGAGGACTAGCGGGATCGACGAGCAGTACTTC

V gene: TRBV5-1
J gene: TRBJ2-2
clone size: few
D gene: -
CDR3 protein: CASSLFGGPNTGELFF
CDR3 DNA: TGCGCCAGCAGCTTGTTTGGGGGACCGAACACCGGGGAGCTGTTTTTT

V gene: TRBV3-1
J gene: TRBJ2-7
clone size: many
D gene: TRBD1
CDR3 protein: CASSPDGTANYEQYF
CDR3 DNA: TGTGCCAGCAGCCCCGACGGGACAGCGAACTACGAGCAGTACTTC

V gene: TRBV20-1
J gene: TRBJ2-3
clone size: few
D gene: -
CDR3 protein: CSAPTEGTQYF
CDR3 DNA: TGCAGTGCTCCGACCGAGGGTACGCAGTATTTT

V gene: TRBV2
J gene: TRBJ2-7
clone size: many
D gene: -
CDR3 protein: CASSFGTTYEQYF
CDR3 DNA: TGTGCCAGCAGTTTCGGGACAACCTACGAGCAGTACTTC

V gene: TRBV29-1
J gene: TRBJ2-7
clone size: -
D gene: -
CDR3 protein: CSVSGQYEQYF
CDR3 DNA: TGCAGCGTCTCAGGACAGTACGAGCAGTACTTC

V gene: TRBV5-8
J gene: TRBJ2-6
clone size: few
D gene: -
CDR3 protein: CASSSGNSGANVLTF
CDR3 DNA: TGTGCCAGCAGTTCAGGGAACTCTGGGGCCAACGTCCTGACTTTC

V gene: TRBV11-3
J gene: TRBJ2-5
clone size: -
D gene: -
CDR3 protein: CASSQRLSRETQYF
CDR3 DNA: TGTGCCAGCAGCCAACGACTGAGCAGAGAGACCCAGTACTTC

V gene: TRBV5-1
J gene: TRBJ1-6
clone size: -
D gene: -
CDR3 protein: CASSKRRLNNSPLHF
CDR3 DNA: TGCGCCAGCTCCAAAAGACGGCTCAATAATTCACCCCTCCACTTT

V gene: TRBV20-1
J gene: TRBJ2-7
clone size: few
D gene: TRBD1
CDR3 protein: CSAGDSYEQYF
CDR3 DNA: TGCAGTGCGGGGGACAGCTACGAGCAGTACTTC

V gene: TRBV5-1
J gene: TRBJ2-6
clone size: few
D gene: -
CDR3 protein: CASSEGHNSGANVLTF
CDR3 DNA: TGCGCCAGCAGCGAGGGACACAACTCTGGGGCCAACGTCCTGACTTTC

V gene: TRBV10-3
J gene: TRBJ1-5
clone size: many
D gene: TRBD1
CDR3 protein: CAISESGTGDQPQHF
CDR3 DNA: TGTGCCATCAGTGAGTCCGGGACAGGCGATCAGCCCCAGCATTTT

V gene: TRBV7-9
J gene: TRBJ2-1
clone size: many
D gene: TRBD2
CDR3 protein: CANDGGSVGREQFF
CDR3 DNA: TGTGCCAACGACGGCGGGAGTGTGGGACGTGAGCAGTTCTTC

V gene: TRBV6-2/TRBV6-3
J gene: TRBJ1-5
clone size: -
D gene: -
CDR3 protein: CASRHDSDHNQPQHF
CDR3 DNA: TGTGCCAGCAGACACGACAGCGACCACAATCAGCCCCAGCATTTT

V gene: TRBV2
J gene: TRBJ2-5
clone size: -
D gene: -
CDR3 protein: CASSGASSQETQYF
CDR3 DNA: TGTGCCAGCAGTGGTGCCAGTAGCCAAGAGACCCAGTACTTC

V gene: TRBV7-8
J gene: TRBJ2-1
clone size: many
D gene: -
CDR3 protein: CASSQGRSNEQFF
CDR3 DNA: TGTGCCAGCAGCCAGGGACGTTCCAATGAGCAGTTCTTC

V gene: TRBV13
J gene: TRBJ2-7
clone size: many
D gene: TRBD2
CDR3 protein: CASSSGLAGFYEQYF
CDR3 DNA: TGTGCCAGCAGCTCGGGACTAGCGGGATTCTACGAGCAGTACTTC

V gene: TRBV27
J gene: TRBJ2-2
clone size: few
D gene: TRBD2
CDR3 protein: CASSYPIAGANTGELFF
CDR3 DNA: TGTGCCAGCAGTTACCCCATAGCGGGAGCGAACACCGGGGAGCTGTTTTTT

V gene: TRBV29-1
J gene: TRBJ1-5
clone size: -
D gene: TRBD1
CDR3 protein: CSVIQGGGQPQHF
CDR3 DNA: TGCAGCGTCATACAGGGGGGAGGACAGCCCCAGCATTTT

V gene: TRBV27
J gene: TRBJ2-7
clone size: many
D gene: TRBD2
CDR3 protein: CASSSGLALSYEQYF
CDR3 DNA: TGTGCCAGCAGTTCGGGACTAGCGCTCTCCTACGAGCAGTACTTC

V gene: TRBV11-3
J gene: TRBJ2-1
clone size: many
D gene: TRBD2
CDR3 protein: CASSFPSGRGGQFHEQFF
CDR3 DNA: TGTGCCAGCAGCTTCCCTAGCGGGAGGGGGGGCCAGTTTCATGAGCAGTTCTTC